The subject of this entry is one TCR beta chain. The CDR3 covers 11 residues. V was shortened by 1 base and J by 10 bases, with 8 bases between the two germline ends. Germline CDR1 SGHNT, CDR2 YYREEE (reference sequence). Every donor was a Caucasian adult from Nashville, Tennessee. The data were taken from a study of shared clonotypes between healthy human individuals. When replicate PCRs were run on sorted subsets, they used 150 to 200 ng DNA, approximately 27,000 T cell genomes. Sequencing used immunoSEQ multiplex PCR; TCRdb keeps in-frame clones, though not all of them. The data contain some 2.1 million clones, 95% of them singletons.

Sequencing input: naive CD4+ T cells sorted from blood. Subset meaning: CD45RA+ positively selected. V gene TRBV5-4 combines with J gene TRBJ1-2; D call uncertain. The clonotype was recovered from a man aged 18 to 29 in good health. DNA for the CDR3: TGTGCCAGCAGCTTGAATGGTCCCTACACCTTC. Translated, it gives CASSLNGPYTF. The full variable domain, its missing parts supplied by reference TRBV5-4 and TRBJ1-2, is ETGVTQSPTHLIKTRGQQVTLRCSSQSGHNTVSWYQQALGQGPQFIFQYYREEENGRGNFPPRFSGLQFPNYSSELNVNALELDDSALYLCASSLNGPYTFGSGTRLTVV.